A selection of T cell receptor beta chains follows, all from one sample in a study of T cells after yellow fever vaccination. TCRdb reprocessed the 5' RACE reads via MiXCR and lists one record per CDR3 protein. The top ten clones hold about 15% of a sample with 600,000 to 750,000 distinct CDR3 sequences, roughly an eighth of them seen once. The starting material was PBMCs, obtained on the day of the yellow fever booster vaccination. These receptors were collected from a man under 40 who received the YFV17D yellow fever vaccine. The CDR3 runs from the conserved cysteine through the conserved F or W. A D gene is named only where the DNA matches it firmly. The size field is filled for only some rows; it gives once, few, many or a size class.

clone size | J gene | CDR3 length | D gene | V gene | CDR3 DNA | CDR3 protein
- | TRBJ2-7 | 13 | TRBD2 | TRBV18 | TGTGCCAGCTCACCTCAGCGGGAGGCCGAGCAGTACTTC | CASSPQREAEQYF
- | TRBJ2-7 | 17 | TRBD2 | TRBV7-9 | TGTGCCAGCAGCCTCTGGCCCGGAAAGCGGGACCCTTACGAGCAGTACTTC | CASSLWPGKRDPYEQYF
few | TRBJ2-5 | 15 | TRBD1 | TRBV27 | TGTGCCAGCAGTGCTCCACGGACAGGGTACGAGACCCAGTACTTC | CASSAPRTGYETQYF
few | TRBJ2-1 | 14 | TRBD2 | TRBV7-8 | TGTGCCAGCAGCTTAATCCTAGCGGGAGTCGAGCAGTTCTTC | CASSLILAGVEQFF
- | TRBJ2-7 | 16 | TRBD2 | TRBV7-9 | TGTGCCAGCAGCTTTTCCCGGACTAGCGGGCCCTACGAGCAGTACTTC | CASSFSRTSGPYEQYF
many | TRBJ2-7 | 13 | - | TRBV7-9 | TGTGCCAGCACCTGGGGCACGGACTACGAGCAGTACTTC | CASTWGTDYEQYF
few | TRBJ2-2 | 14 | TRBD1 | TRBV5-1 | TGCGCCAGCAGCTACGGACAGGAGAGAGGGGAGCTGTTTTTT | CASSYGQERGELFF
few | TRBJ2-7 | 13 | TRBD1 | TRBV7-2 | TGTGCCAGCAGCCCTGAGGCAGGGGGCACGCAGTACTTC | CASSPEAGGTQYF
- | TRBJ2-1 | 18 | - | TRBV27 | TGTGCCAGCAGTCCCAACTTGCTGAGTAGGAATCTCTTCAATGAGCAGTTCTTC | CASSPNLLSRNLFNEQFF
- | TRBJ2-3 | 17 | TRBD1 | TRBV20-1 | TGCAGTGCAACCGGACAGGGGGTACGGGCTAGCACAGATACGCAGTATTTT | CSATGQGVRASTDTQYF
- | TRBJ2-5 | 16 | - | TRBV20-1 | TGCAGTGCTAGAGGGAACGCGTTCGGCGTTTCAGAGACCCAGTACTTC | CSARGNAFGVSETQYF
few | TRBJ2-1 | 15 | - | TRBV5-1 | TGCGCCAGCAGCTTAAGCCCGGACACCTACAATGAGCAGTTCTTC | CASSLSPDTYNEQFF
- | TRBJ2-5 | 16 | - | TRBV20-1 | TGCAGTGCTAGAGGAGTGGAGGGGACCCTCCGAGAGACCCAGTACTTC | CSARGVEGTLRETQYF
- | TRBJ2-7 | 17 | TRBD2 | TRBV4-3 | TGCGCCAGCAGCCAAGCCCCCCTTCGGGGGGGGGCCTACGAGCAGTACTTC | CASSQAPLRGGAYEQYF
- | TRBJ2-1 | 14 | - | TRBV4-3 | TGCGCCAGCAGCCACGCGGACTCGCGCCATGAGCAGTTCTTC | CASSHADSRHEQFF
- | TRBJ1-1 | 14 | - | TRBV4-3 | TGCGCCAGCAGCCAGGAACACGGATGGGGTGAAGCTTTCTTT | CASSQEHGWGEAFF
many | TRBJ2-1 | 16 | TRBD2 | TRBV5-1 | TGCGCCAGCAGCCCGATGACTAGCGGGAGCTACAATGAGCAGTTCTTC | CASSPMTSGSYNEQFF
few | TRBJ2-5 | 15 | - | TRBV20-1 | TGCAGTGCTATCAGTCCAATGGGGTACCAAGAGACCCAGTACTTC | CSAISPMGYQETQYF
- | TRBJ2-1 | 12 | - | TRBV6-2/TRBV6-3 | TGTGCCAGCGGGCCCATCGAGGATGAGCAGTTCTTC | CASGPIEDEQFF
once | TRBJ2-4 | 17 | TRBD1 | TRBV15 | TGTGCCACCAGCAGAGTCGACAGGGTCCTAGCCAAAAACATTCAGTACTTC | CATSRVDRVLAKNIQYF
- | TRBJ2-5 | 15 | TRBD1 | TRBV20-1 | TGCAGTGCAACCACTCGAGGGGGCCGCCAAGAGACCCAGTACTTC | CSATTRGGRQETQYF
few | TRBJ2-1 | 20 | - | TRBV12-3/TRBV12-4 | TGTGCCAGCAGTTTCAGACTTAGTGGGAGAACAATTAGCTCCTACAATGAGCAGTTCTTC | CASSFRLSGRTISSYNEQFF
many | TRBJ2-1 | 15 | - | TRBV7-2 | TGTGCCAGCAGCTCCGTAAGGAGCTCCTACAATGAGCAGTTCTTC | CASSSVRSSYNEQFF
- | TRBJ2-1 | 15 | - | TRBV12-3/TRBV12-4 | TGTGCCAGCAGCCTTGGGGGACACTCCTACAATGAGCAGTTCTTC | CASSLGGHSYNEQFF
- | TRBJ2-7 | 16 | - | TRBV12-3/TRBV12-4 | TGTGCCAGCAGATCCCGGATGTATGGGGGCACCTACGAGCAGTACTTC | CASRSRMYGGTYEQYF
- | TRBJ2-7 | 16 | TRBD2 | TRBV20-1 | TGCAGTGCTGGGACTAGCGGGAGGCGTTGGGGAGGCGAGCAGTACTTC | CSAGTSGRRWGGEQYF
- | TRBJ2-7 | 15 | TRBD2 | TRBV15 | TGTGCCACCAGCAGACCAAGCGGGAGAGTCCACGAGCAGTACTTC | CATSRPSGRVHEQYF
- | TRBJ1-2 | 15 | TRBD1 | TRBV18 | TGTGCCAGCTCTCCCTTAGGACAGGGGAACTATGGCTACACCTTC | CASSPLGQGNYGYTF
- | TRBJ1-6 | 16 | - | TRBV5-1 | TGCGCCAGCTGCCCTGGAGAGGGCACCTATAATTCACCCCTCCACTTT | CASCPGEGTYNSPLHF
- | TRBJ2-3 | 16 | - | TRBV11-2 | TGTGCCAGCAGCTTAACAACAGGGAGGGTGCAAGATACGCAGTATTTT | CASSLTTGRVQDTQYF
- | TRBJ1-2 | 14 | - | TRBV18 | TGTGCCAGCTCACGCGTATCACAGGGAAATGGCTACACCTTC | CASSRVSQGNGYTF
- | TRBJ2-1 | 17 | - | TRBV29-1 | TGCAGCGTTGAAGAGGCCCGACAGATTAGCTCCTACAATGAGCAGTTCTTC | CSVEEARQISSYNEQFF
- | TRBJ2-5 | 12 | - | TRBV5-4 | TGTGCCAGCAGCTTCCCATCAGAGACCCAGTACTTC | CASSFPSETQYF
- | TRBJ1-2 | 15 | - | TRBV4-3 | TGCGCCAGCAGCCAAGATGAGGCGCCAGGCCGTGGCTACACCTTC | CASSQDEAPGRGYTF
few | TRBJ2-4 | 13 | TRBD2 | TRBV29-1 | TGCAGCGTTCAGCGGGAGGGCCTGAACATTCAGTACTTC | CSVQREGLNIQYF
many | TRBJ1-5 | 13 | - | TRBV7-2 | TGTGCCAGCAGCTTTCATGGGGGTCAGCCCCAGCATTTT | CASSFHGGQPQHF
- | TRBJ2-3 | 17 | TRBD2 | TRBV11-2 | TGTGCCAGCAGCCTACCCCCCCTAGCGGAAAAAAGGGATACGCAGTATTTT | CASSLPPLAEKRDTQYF